The rows below give T cell receptor beta chains drawn from one sample of a study of OX40 agonist ivuxolimab in advanced cancers. Here immunoSEQ multiplex PCR was the method, and the copy in TCRdb shows in-frame clones only, minus some. Found here are about 84,000 clones, roughly nine tenths of them singletons; the top ten hold 0.15% to 0.2%. The source was CD4+ or CD8+ T cells sorted from blood, collected in a trial of the OX40 agonist ivuxolimab. Receptor source: an adult with an advanced solid tumor such as melanoma, head and neck, liver or kidney cancer. Both conserved end residues are part of each CDR3. A D gene is named only where the DNA matches it firmly. Expanded clones get a size class; other rows say once, few or many, or leave the size out.

V	D	J	size	CDR3	DNA
TRBV6-5	.	TRBJ2-7	medium-sized	CASSNIRPGLYEQYF	TGTGCCAGCAGTAACATTAGGCCCGGACTCTACGAGCAGTACTTC
TRBV28	.	TRBJ1-4	.	CASSLGGAYEKLFF	TGTGCCAGCAGTTTAGGGGGAGCTTATGAAAAACTGTTTTTT
TRBV7-6	.	TRBJ2-3	.	CASSLTRGTDTQYF	TGTGCCAGCAGCCTTACTAGGGGCACAGATACGCAGTATTTT
TRBV5-4	.	TRBJ2-7	.	CASSLASYEQYF	TGTGCCAGCAGCTTGGCCTCCTACGAGCAGTACTTC
TRBV7-9	.	TRBJ2-2	.	CASSLIRNTGELFF	TGTGCCAGCAGCTTAATCCGAAACACCGGGGAGCTGTTTTTT
TRBV6-1	.	TRBJ1-2	.	CASSVRTAYGYTF	TGTGCCAGCAGTGTACGGACCGCGTATGGCTACACCTTC
TRBV28	TRBD1	TRBJ2-5	.	CASRGQGQETQYF	TGTGCCAGCAGGGGACAGGGGCAAGAGACCCAGTACTTC
TRBV9	.	TRBJ2-3	.	CASSPGQRTDTQYF	TGTGCCAGCAGCCCCGGGCAGCGCACAGATACGCAGTATTTT
TRBV19	.	TRBJ1-5	.	CASSILAGTQPQHF	TGTGCCAGTAGTATTCTCGCGGGGACACAGCCCCAGCATTTT
TRBV27	TRBD1	TRBJ2-3	once	CASSLGQGSDTQYF	TGTGCCAGCAGTTTGGGACAGGGGTCAGATACGCAGTATTTT
TRBV5-5	.	TRBJ1-6	.	CASSSLQGSYNSPLHF	TGTGCCAGCAGCTCATTACAGGGCTCCTATAATTCACCCCTCCACTTT
TRBV28	.	TRBJ2-2	.	CASSFGVATGELFF	TGTGCCAGCAGTTTCGGGGTGGCCACCGGGGAGCTGTTTTTT
TRBV5-1	.	TRBJ1-1	.	CASSLDTVNTEAFF	TGCGCCAGCAGCTTGGACACCGTGAACACTGAAGCTTTCTTT
TRBV19	TRBD1	TRBJ1-5	few	CASSHRGKGQPQHF	TGTGCCAGTTCCCACAGGGGAAAGGGTCAGCCCCAGCATTTT
TRBV2	.	TRBJ1-4	.	CASSSDITSEKLFF	TGTGCCAGCAGTTCGGACATAACCAGCGAAAAACTGTTTTTT
TRBV30	TRBD1	TRBJ2-1	once	CAWRTGTYRYNEQFF	TGTGCCTGGAGGACAGGGACATACAGGTACAATGAGCAGTTCTTC
TRBV18	.	TRBJ2-6	.	CASSPVSGANVLTF	TGTGCCAGCTCACCTGTATCTGGGGCCAACGTCCTGACTTTC
TRBV5-1	.	TRBJ1-3	.	CASSPDTARGNTIYF	TGCGCCAGCAGCCCGGATACAGCCAGGGGAAACACCATATATTTT
TRBV6-1	TRBD1	TRBJ1-4	once	CASSDRGQVGGEKLFF	TGTGCCAGCAGTGATAGGGGACAGGTCGGCGGTGAAAAACTGTTTTTT
TRBV29-1	TRBD1	TRBJ1-1	.	CSVGNRGPTEAFF	TGCAGCGTAGGGAACAGGGGCCCCACTGAAGCTTTCTTT
TRBV6-6	.	TRBJ1-5	.	CATQRASNQPQHF	TGTGCCACCCAGCGCGCTAGCAATCAGCCCCAGCATTTT
TRBV4-1	.	TRBJ2-1	.	CASSQAGPLGGRSYNEQFF	TGCGCCAGCAGCCAAGCGGGGCCCCTTGGTGGGCGTTCCTACAATGAGCAGTTCTTC
TRBV10-1	.	TRBJ2-7	.	CASVNRDEQYF	TGCGCCAGCGTGAACAGGGACGAGCAGTACTTC
TRBV2	.	TRBJ1-2	.	CASSRDNYGYTF	TGTGCCAGCAGCCGGGACAACTATGGCTACACCTTC
TRBV27	TRBD1	TRBJ2-5	once	CASSLFYRGLETQYF	TGTGCCAGCAGTTTATTCTACAGGGGGCTGGAGACCCAGTACTTC
TRBV2	TRBD1	TRBJ2-3	.	CASSPGTGGFTDTQYF	TGTGCCAGCAGTCCCGGGACAGGGGGCTTCACAGATACGCAGTATTTT
TRBV4-1	.	TRBJ2-5	.	CASSQVFGSGTQYF	TGCGCCAGCAGCCAAGTATTTGGTTCGGGGACCCAGTACTTC
TRBV2	.	TRBJ1-5	.	CASGTPQHF	TGTGCCAGCGGGACACCCCAGCATTTT
TRBV19	TRBD1	TRBJ2-2	.	CASSIGTGGNTGELFF	TGTGCCAGTAGTATCGGGACAGGGGGGAACACCGGGGAGCTGTTTTTT
TRBV6-1	.	TRBJ2-7	once	CASSIITAYEQYF	TGTGCCAGCAGTATAATAACAGCCTACGAGCAGTACTTC
TRBV5-4	.	TRBJ1-6	once	CASSLDPGNSPLHF	TGTGCCAGCAGCTTGGATCCCGGTAATTCACCCCTCCACTTT
TRBV7-8	.	TRBJ1-3	.	CASSFGGGWGHTIYF	TGTGCCAGCAGCTTTGGGGGTGGGTGGGGTCACACCATATATTTT
TRBV28	TRBD1	TRBJ2-5	.	CASSLPSGQGRTQYF	TGTGCCAGCAGTCTACCCTCTGGACAGGGCCGGACCCAGTACTTC
TRBV9	.	TRBJ2-7	.	CASSPQPIYEQYF	TGTGCCAGCAGCCCACAGCCGATATACGAGCAGTACTTC
TRBV5-1	TRBD2	TRBJ2-3	.	CASSLAGVSTDTQYF	TGCGCCAGCAGCCTAGCGGGAGTGAGCACAGATACGCAGTATTTT
TRBV9	TRBD2	TRBJ2-1	.	CASSVVGTSSGEQFF	TGTGCCAGCAGCGTAGTTGGGACTAGCTCAGGTGAGCAGTTCTTC
TRBV11-3	TRBD2	TRBJ2-1	.	CASSSGLAGNEQFF	TGTGCCAGCAGCTCCGGACTAGCGGGGAATGAGCAGTTCTTC
TRBV11-2	.	TRBJ2-1	.	CASSLGQRSYNEQFF	TGTGCCAGCAGCTTAGGTCAGCGGTCCTACAATGAGCAGTTCTTC
TRBV5-1	.	TRBJ1-3	.	CASSLDPVGSGNTIYF	TGCGCCAGCAGCTTGGACCCGGTGGGCTCTGGAAACACCATATATTTT
TRBV2	.	TRBJ1-3	.	CASSLTRLGSSGNTIYF	TGTGCCAGCAGCCTCACCAGGTTGGGGAGCTCTGGAAACACCATATATTTT
TRBV25-1	.	TRBJ2-7	.	CASSDLGITYEQYF	TGTGCCAGCAGTGACCTAGGTATAACCTACGAGCAGTACTTC
TRBV5-6	.	TRBJ1-2	.	CASSFGLKGPESYYGYTF	TGTGCCAGCAGCTTCGGACTGAAGGGGCCCGAATCCTACTATGGCTACACCTTC
TRBV11-2	TRBD1	TRBJ2-1	.	CASRSWGQGMYEQFF	TGTGCCAGCAGATCGTGGGGACAGGGGATGTATGAGCAGTTCTTC
TRBV9	.	TRBJ2-2	.	CASSARPTGSTGELFF	TGTGCCAGCAGCGCGAGACCCACAGGGAGCACCGGGGAGCTGTTTTTT
TRBV2	.	TRBJ2-3	.	CASSKQGGLADTQYF	TGTGCCAGCAGTAAACAGGGTGGGTTGGCAGATACGCAGTATTTT
TRBV7-8	TRBD2	TRBJ2-1	.	CASSYQPSGLNNEQFF	TGTGCCAGCAGCTACCAGCCTAGCGGCCTAAACAATGAGCAGTTCTTC
TRBV9	.	TRBJ2-5	.	CASSVGVGTQYF	TGTGCCAGCAGCGTAGGGGTCGGGACCCAGTACTTC
TRBV5-8	.	TRBJ1-5	.	CASSLGWGDPSSNQPQHF	TGTGCCAGCAGCTTGGGGTGGGGAGATCCTTCTAGCAATCAGCCCCAGCATTTT